This section outlines one T cell receptor (beta chain) sequence together with its context. No antigen is known for it. Qualities for individual bases were not recorded, and no much larger clone is one base off. For sequencing of the TCRbeta CDR3 region, genomic DNA was extracted from the sorted cells. TCRbeta CDR3 regions were sequenced using the immunoSEQ Assay. This immuneACCESS table, as held by TCRdb, lists in-frame sequences with V and J called but not all clones. Of the missing ones, under half trace to an unresolved V gene in checked studies; the others have no known cause. The sample table holds some 86,000 clones, of which about 90% were seen once. Clones ranked in the top ten supply approximately 9.3% of the sample. Patients with autoimmune disease history or receiving systemic immunosuppression were excluded from the trial. In every dose cohort, peripheral blood was drawn for TCR sequencing at baseline, cycle 4 day 1, and cycle 7 day 1. Samples were obtained from an open-label, multicenter, first-in-human phase I dose-escalation trial of ivuxolimab. Adults with locally advanced or metastatic melanoma, renal cell carcinoma, hepatocellular carcinoma or head and neck squamous cell carcinoma were enrolled in the trial. Before TCR sequencing, CD4+ T cells and CD8+ T cells from peripheral blood were sorted into separate populations.

The data were taken from a study of OX40 agonist ivuxolimab in advanced cancers. Regarding the study in general: Ivuxolimab was an agonistic, fully human IgG2 monoclonal antibody directed against OX40 (CD134), a costimulatory receptor. Intravenous ivuxolimab was administered to patients every 2 weeks at six dose levels: 0.01, 0.1, 0.3, 1.5, 3 and 10 mg/kg. Of the roughly 52 dose-escalation patients, hepatocellular carcinoma was present in around 19, melanoma in around 15, renal cell carcinoma in 9 and head and neck cancer in 9. A male proportion of approximately 83% and a mean age of approximately 55 years, ranging from about 23 to 90, were recorded for the dose-escalation cohort. Prior anti-PD-1, anti-PD-L1 or anti-CTLA-4 therapy was permitted, and 35% to 40% of dose-escalation patients had received checkpoint inhibitors. Partial responses occurred in three dose-escalation patients: two with cutaneous melanoma and one with hepatocellular carcinoma. Peripheral TCRbeta sequencing aimed to test whether ivuxolimab altered TCR sequence diversity and caused clonal T-cell expansion. The monotherapy dose-escalation portion (N ≈ 55 patients) of the phase I ivuxolimab trial is reported in the paper. Broader findings and caveats from the paper: After ivuxolimab, CD8+ T cells had more expanded clones than CD4+ T cells on average. Low levels of normalized T-cell clonal expansion were also seen in some nonresponding patients. At doses of 0.1 to 3.0 mg/kg, clonal expansion of both CD4+ and CD8+ blood T cells was observed from baseline to week 6. Partial responders in the 0.1-3.0 mg/kg groups had among the lowest normalized peripheral clonal expansion, especially among CD8+ T cells. The antigen specificity of the peripheral T cells that underwent clonal expansion was not determined.

The V end loses 8 bases and the J end loses 5 bases, and a stretch of 12 bases separates them. Sequences MNHEY (CDR1) and SMNVEV (CDR2) are obtained from the germline V gene (reference sequence). Including the terminal cysteine and phenylalanine, the CDR3 comprises 12 residues. Only the CDR3 DNA is retained, 36 bases long and in frame from the first base. The clonotype originates from an adult with an advanced solid tumor such as melanoma, head and neck, liver or kidney cancer. Recombination connected TRBV27 to TRBJ1-1; too little of a D gene remains to name it. The sequenced sample was CD4+ or CD8+ T cells sorted from blood, obtained in a trial of the OX40 agonist ivuxolimab. The CDR3 region has the sequence CASSDFDTEAFF. The nucleotides are TGTGCCAGCTCGGATTTTGATACTGAAGCTTTCTTT.